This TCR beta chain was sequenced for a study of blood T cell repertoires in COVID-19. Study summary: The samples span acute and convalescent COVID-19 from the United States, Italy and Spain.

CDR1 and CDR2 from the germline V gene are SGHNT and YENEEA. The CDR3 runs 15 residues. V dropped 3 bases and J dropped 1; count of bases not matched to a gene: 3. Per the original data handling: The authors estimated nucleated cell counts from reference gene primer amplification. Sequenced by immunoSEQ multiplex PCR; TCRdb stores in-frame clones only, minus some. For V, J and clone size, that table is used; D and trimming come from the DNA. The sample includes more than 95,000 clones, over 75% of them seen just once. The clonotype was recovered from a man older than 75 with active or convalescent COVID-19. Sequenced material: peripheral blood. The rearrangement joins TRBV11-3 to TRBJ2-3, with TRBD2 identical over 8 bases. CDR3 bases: TGTGCCAGCAGCTTCTCACTAGCGGGCACAGATACGCAGTATTTT. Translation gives CASSFSLAGTDTQYF.